The clone carrying this TCR beta chain was detected only a few times. The target antigen is unknown. This sample was taken from a study of siplizumab effects on memory and regulatory T cells. The study, taken as a whole, reports: Of the proliferating CD4+ or CD8+ clones, roughly 75-96% lacked a naive or memory phenotype that could be assigned.

Germline CDR1 SGHTA, CDR2 FQGTGA. The CDR3 extends over 18 amino acids. Trimming took off 4 bases at V and 5 bases at J, with 25 bases between the two ends. Sequenced by immunoSEQ multiplex PCR; TCRdb stores in-frame clones only, minus some. The table lists tens of thousands of clones, approximately 89% of them singletons. Specimen: Tregs sorted from blood. The clonotype comes from a human donor in good health. This chain joins TRBV7-3 and TRBJ2-3; D is possibly TRBD2 (6 bases). CDR3 bases: TGTGCCAGCAGCTATCCGGCGTATGAGACGCTGGAGGGAGATACGCAGTATTTT. As protein: CASSYPAYETLEGDTQYF.